These T cell receptor beta chains were read from a single sample in a study of cytomegalovirus exposure and HLA in healthy donors. Assay: immunoSEQ multiplex PCR; the TCRdb copy retains only in-frame clones and omits some. The sample contains more than 95,000 clones, approximately 70% of which appear only once. Sequencing was performed on PBMCs. These receptors originate from a man aged 30 to 45 in good health and CMV-seronegative. CDR3s include the opening cysteine and the closing phenylalanine or tryptophan. Each record gives: D gene, J gene, clone size, V gene, CDR3 protein, CDR3 DNA. The D gene is left open where the match is weak. Size values are once, few and many counts, or a class for expanded clones, and some rows have none.

D: TRBD1
J: TRBJ2-7
size: .
V: TRBV19
CDR3: CASSPGTGLYEQYF
DNA: TGTGCCAGTAGTCCCGGGACAGGGCTATACGAGCAGTACTTC

D: TRBD1
J: TRBJ2-1
size: .
V: TRBV7-8
CDR3: CASSARVTGVSYNEQFF
DNA: TGTGCCAGCAGCGCCAGAGTCACAGGGGTGTCCTACAATGAGCAGTTCTTC

D: .
J: TRBJ2-3
size: .
V: TRBV21-1
CDR3: CASSKAHLKDRLAGGPDTQYF
DNA: TGTGCCAGCAGCAAAGCGCATTTGAAGGACCGACTAGCGGGAGGGCCAGATACGCAGTATTTT

D: .
J: TRBJ2-1
size: .
V: TRBV4-1
CDR3: CASSQIGSSEQFF
DNA: TGCGCCAGCAGCCAAATTGGGAGCTCTGAGCAGTTCTTC

D: .
J: TRBJ1-5
size: .
V: TRBV7-2
CDR3: CASSLEGAYQPQHF
DNA: TGTGCCAGCAGCTTAGAGGGAGCCTATCAGCCCCAGCATTTT

D: .
J: TRBJ2-7
size: once
V: TRBV7-9
CDR3: CASSPTAYEQYF
DNA: TGTGCCAGCAGCCCCACTGCCTACGAGCAGTACTTC

D: .
J: TRBJ2-7
size: .
V: TRBV9
CDR3: CASSVAPLSNRVDHEQYF
DNA: TGTGCCAGCAGCGTAGCACCTCTGTCGAACAGGGTGGACCACGAGCAGTACTTC

D: .
J: TRBJ1-5
size: few
V: TRBV6-1
CDR3: CASSVGQGSHQPQHF
DNA: TGTGCCAGCAGTGTTGGGCAGGGAAGCCATCAGCCCCAGCATTTT

D: TRBD1
J: TRBJ2-1
size: few
V: TRBV7-9
CDR3: CASSRDRGSYNEQFF
DNA: TGTGCCAGCAGCCGGGACAGGGGCTCCTACAATGAGCAGTTCTTC

D: .
J: TRBJ2-5
size: .
V: TRBV6-5
CDR3: CASRGSPEWQYF
DNA: TGTGCCAGCCGGGGTAGCCCGGAGTGGCAGTACTTC

D: TRBD1
J: TRBJ2-7
size: .
V: TRBV7-2
CDR3: CASSSRTGGGYEQYF
DNA: TGTGCCAGCAGCTCCAGGACAGGGGGAGGCTACGAGCAGTACTTC

D: .
J: TRBJ2-5
size: once
V: TRBV4-2
CDR3: CASSPSLQETQYF
DNA: TGTGCCAGCAGCCCTTCCTTGCAAGAGACCCAGTACTTC

D: .
J: TRBJ2-1
size: once
V: TRBV4-2
CDR3: CASSQVTHEQFF
DNA: TGTGCCAGCAGCCAAGTGACACATGAGCAGTTCTTC

D: .
J: TRBJ2-1
size: .
V: TRBV7-8
CDR3: CASSLGSGYNEQFF
DNA: TGTGCCAGCAGTTTAGGAAGCGGATACAATGAGCAGTTCTTC

D: TRBD1
J: TRBJ2-5
size: .
V: TRBV10-3
CDR3: CAISPRDRGGETQYF
DNA: TGTGCCATCAGTCCCCGGGACAGGGGTGGAGAGACCCAGTACTTC

D: .
J: TRBJ1-1
size: .
V: TRBV7-9
CDR3: CASSLLQGNTEAFF
DNA: TGTGCCAGCAGCCTCCTTCAGGGTAACACTGAAGCTTTCTTT

D: TRBD1
J: TRBJ2-2
size: .
V: TRBV30
CDR3: CAWTGGTAGELFF
DNA: TGTGCCTGGACAGGGGGCACGGCCGGGGAGCTGTTTTTT

D: .
J: TRBJ1-3
size: few
V: TRBV6-6
CDR3: CASTLGHYSGNTIYF
DNA: TGTGCCAGCACCCTAGGACACTACTCTGGAAACACCATATATTTT

D: .
J: TRBJ1-3
size: few
V: TRBV6-1
CDR3: CASSRRGSGNTIYF
DNA: TGTGCCAGCAGTAGAAGGGGTTCTGGAAACACCATATATTTT

D: TRBD1
J: TRBJ1-5
size: .
V: TRBV19
CDR3: CASRLDRGVNQPQHF
DNA: TGTGCCAGTAGACTTGACAGGGGAGTTAATCAGCCCCAGCATTTT

D: .
J: TRBJ2-5
size: few
V: TRBV7-2
CDR3: CASSLARGSETQYF
DNA: TGTGCCAGCAGCTTAGCGCGGGGTAGCGAGACCCAGTACTTC

D: TRBD1
J: TRBJ2-7
size: .
V: TRBV7-2
CDR3: CASSLATGETYEQYF
DNA: TGTGCCAGCAGCTTAGCTACAGGGGAAACCTACGAGCAGTACTTC

D: .
J: TRBJ2-7
size: few
V: TRBV30
CDR3: CAWSEGGISYEQYF
DNA: TGTGCCTGGAGTGAAGGCGGGATCTCCTACGAGCAGTACTTC

D: .
J: TRBJ1-4
size: .
V: TRBV5-4
CDR3: CASKRGGTNEKLFF
DNA: TGTGCCAGCAAACGCGGGGGGACTAATGAAAAACTGTTTTTT

D: .
J: TRBJ2-2
size: .
V: TRBV11-3
CDR3: CASSFVATGELFF
DNA: TGTGCCAGCAGCTTCGTGGCCACCGGGGAGCTGTTTTTT

D: .
J: TRBJ2-5
size: .
V: TRBV29-1
CDR3: CSVDAGWETQYF
DNA: TGCAGCGTTGACGCGGGCTGGGAGACCCAGTACTTC

D: .
J: TRBJ1-2
size: once
V: TRBV2
CDR3: CASADPAVGYTF
DNA: TGTGCCAGCGCGGACCCAGCGGTTGGCTACACCTTC

D: TRBD1
J: TRBJ2-2
size: few
V: TRBV7-9
CDR3: CASSLGRGQGTGELFF
DNA: TGTGCCAGCAGCTTAGGACGGGGACAGGGGACCGGGGAGCTGTTTTTT

D: TRBD2
J: TRBJ2-1
size: few
V: TRBV27
CDR3: CASSLRLAGSVNEQFF
DNA: TGTGCCAGCAGTTTAAGGCTAGCGGGATCGGTAAATGAGCAGTTCTTC

D: TRBD1
J: TRBJ1-1
size: .
V: TRBV28
CDR3: CASSLFRDRSEAFF
DNA: TGTGCCAGCAGTTTATTCCGGGACAGATCTGAAGCTTTCTTT

D: TRBD1
J: TRBJ2-5
size: .
V: TRBV5-4
CDR3: CASSRGQGREETQYF
DNA: TGTGCCAGCAGCAGGGGACAGGGGCGAGAAGAGACCCAGTACTTC

D: TRBD2
J: TRBJ2-7
size: few
V: TRBV7-9
CDR3: CASSRSSGRDYEQYF
DNA: TGTGCCAGCAGCCGCTCTAGCGGGAGAGACTACGAGCAGTACTTC

D: .
J: TRBJ1-2
size: .
V: TRBV29-1
CDR3: CSVVREDYGYTF
DNA: TGCAGCGTTGTAAGGGAGGACTATGGCTACACCTTC

D: TRBD1
J: TRBJ1-1
size: few
V: TRBV7-8
CDR3: CASSLQQGAGTEAFF
DNA: TGTGCCAGCAGCTTACAGCAGGGGGCTGGGACTGAAGCTTTCTTT

D: .
J: TRBJ1-5
size: .
V: TRBV28
CDR3: CASSLATGTNQPQHF
DNA: TGTGCCAGCAGTTTAGCGACAGGAACCAATCAGCCCCAGCATTTT

D: .
J: TRBJ2-7
size: .
V: TRBV6-4
CDR3: CASSESGVAEQYF
DNA: TGTGCCAGCAGTGAATCAGGGGTAGCCGAGCAGTACTTC

D: .
J: TRBJ2-2
size: .
V: TRBV7-9
CDR3: CASSFGDLNTGELFF
DNA: TGTGCCAGCAGCTTTGGAGATTTGAACACCGGGGAGCTGTTTTTT

D: .
J: TRBJ1-1
size: .
V: TRBV9
CDR3: CASSVAGRDTEAFF
DNA: TGTGCCAGCAGCGTAGCGGGCAGGGACACTGAAGCTTTCTTT

D: .
J: TRBJ1-6
size: .
V: TRBV10-1
CDR3: CASGQNNSPLHF
DNA: TGCGCCAGCGGACAGAATAATTCACCCCTCCACTTT

D: .
J: TRBJ2-5
size: few
V: TRBV15
CDR3: CATSTRGSETQYF
DNA: TGTGCCACCAGCACCCGGGGGTCGGAGACCCAGTACTTC

D: .
J: TRBJ2-5
size: .
V: TRBV4-3
CDR3: CASSLSWGRVETQYF
DNA: TGCGCCAGCAGCCTAAGTTGGGGGCGGGTAGAGACCCAGTACTTC

D: TRBD2
J: TRBJ2-3
size: .
V: TRBV7-2
CDR3: CASSSGGLAAFF
DNA: TGTGCCAGCAGCTCGGGGGGACTCGCGGCCTTTTTT

D: TRBD1
J: TRBJ2-7
size: .
V: TRBV7-9
CDR3: CASSPGTDLYEQYF
DNA: TGTGCCAGCAGTCCCGGGACAGACCTCTACGAGCAGTACTTC

D: .
J: TRBJ2-1
size: .
V: TRBV7-2
CDR3: CASSQQVWGNNEQFF
DNA: TGTGCCAGCAGCCAACAGGTGTGGGGAAACAATGAGCAGTTCTTC

D: TRBD1
J: TRBJ1-4
size: .
V: TRBV5-1
CDR3: CASSLVPDRGRGNEKLFF
DNA: TGCGCCAGCAGCTTGGTGCCGGACAGGGGCCGCGGTAATGAAAAACTGTTTTTT

D: .
J: TRBJ2-7
size: .
V: TRBV4-2
CDR3: CASSQDYRSSYEQYF
DNA: TGTGCCAGCAGCCAAGATTACAGGAGCTCCTACGAGCAGTACTTC

D: TRBD1
J: TRBJ1-1
size: .
V: TRBV18
CDR3: CASSFGVGQVNTEAFF
DNA: TGTGCCAGCTCATTCGGGGTCGGACAGGTGAACACTGAAGCTTTCTTT

D: TRBD1
J: TRBJ2-4
size: .
V: TRBV11-1
CDR3: CASRSDRDGYIQYF
DNA: TGTGCCAGCAGATCAGACAGGGATGGCTACATTCAGTACTTC

D: TRBD1
J: TRBJ1-4
size: .
V: TRBV5-1
CDR3: CASSARGGQGNEKLFF
DNA: TGCGCCAGCAGCGCCCGAGGCGGACAGGGGAATGAAAAACTGTTTTTT

D: TRBD2
J: TRBJ2-1
size: .
V: TRBV7-8
CDR3: CASSPALAGGVFPRNEQFF
DNA: TGTGCCAGCAGTCCTGCTCTAGCGGGAGGCGTCTTCCCCAGGAATGAGCAGTTCTTC

D: .
J: TRBJ2-7
size: .
V: TRBV11-2
CDR3: CASSLDNSPYEQYF
DNA: TGTGCCAGCAGCTTAGATAACAGTCCCTACGAGCAGTACTTC